This TCR beta chain derives from a study of Graves' ophthalmopathy and Graves' hyperthyroidism. The CDR3 covers 15 residues. The germline V and J ends were trimmed by 3 bases and 0 bases, with 10 bases remaining between them. The germline CDR1 and CDR2 sequences are SGDLS and YYNGEE. RNA transcripts served as template for amplifying TCR beta CDR3 sequences. In the first round, RT-PCR was carried out with HTBI primers, and a multiplex PCR formed the second round. A single record per CDR3 protein comes from TCRdb applying MiXCR to the multiplex PCR reads. Among 500,000 to 700,000 distinct CDR3 sequences listed, less than 40% were seen once.

The TCR originated in an adult man with Graves' hyperthyroidism. The chain employs TRBV9 and TRBJ1-3; the D is unclear. The sequenced sample consisted of peripheral blood or thyroid tissue (not recorded which). The chain's CDR3 is CASSAYSYSGNTIYF. In nucleotides, the CDR3 is TGTGCCAGCAGCGCTTACAGCTACTCTGGAAACACCATATATTTT.